The clone carrying this T cell receptor (beta chain) was counted at least ten times. The antigen is undetermined. Regions amplified from RNA transcripts were the TCR beta CDR3 regions. Initially, a first-round RT-PCR of the TCR CDR3 employed the HTBI primer set. TCRdb fed the multiplex PCR reads into MiXCR, producing one record per CDR3 protein. Of about 290,000 distinct CDR3 sequences in the sample, about an eighth were seen once. The germline gives CDR1 SNHLY, CDR2 FYNNEI. V lost 4 bases, J lost 7 bases, and 12 bases lay in between. The CDR3 is 13 residues long. The record originates from a study of T cells in Graves' hyperthyroidism and ophthalmopathy. The wider study: Peripheral blood specimens were obtained at initial diagnosis, prior to any treatment. Study-wide results and limits: Most thyroid clonotypes expanded above 0.001 were also detected in blood.

Aged 18 to 65, the patients had hyperthyroidism that was newly diagnosed and had lasted under 2 months. Blood was drawn at first hyperthyroidism diagnosis, before any ophthalmopathy symptoms. The chain employs TRBV2 and TRBJ2-3; tentative D call: TRBD1 (6 bases). The sequence derives from a woman under 40 with Graves' hyperthyroidism that later progressed to Graves' ophthalmopathy. Sequenced material: blood. CDR3 DNA: TGTGCCAGCAGTGGGCCAGGGGCAAATACGCAGTATTTT. Residues: CASSGPGANTQYF.